One sample yielded the 4 T cell receptor beta chains listed below, sequenced in a study of T cells in lung cancer brain metastases. Clones were sequenced by immunoSEQ multiplex PCR, and TCRdb holds only the in-frame ones, with some missing. The sample carries about 3,500 clones, approximately 87% recorded once. Sequences were obtained from tumor tissue from the primary lung tumor. The origin of the receptors is a woman aged 45-65 years with non-small cell lung cancer.

The chain couples TRBV29-1 to TRBJ1-3; D gene unclear. Germline V gene sequence: CDR1 SQVTM, CDR2 ANQGSEA. There are 13 residues in the CDR3. V lost 4 bases and J lost 7, with 14 bases in between. In DNA, the CDR3 is TGCAGCGTTGGGAGGTTCGTCAATAACACCATATATTTT. This encodes CSVGRFVNNTIYF.

J is TRBJ2-4 and V is TRBV28; D unclear. Looked up from germline, CDR1 is MDHEN and CDR2 is SYDVKM. The CDR3 extends over 11 amino acids. Between the trimmed V and J ends, which lost 6 bases and 3 bases, there was a span of 3 bases. The CDR3 protein is CASRGKNIQYF. The CDR3 nucleotides are TGTGCCAGCAGAGGCAAAAACATTCAGTACTTC.

A note on this clone: The junction departs from the called germline gene at one end, perhaps through a read error. The rearrangement links TRBV14 to TRBJ2-3, with TRBD1 as a possible D gene (5 bases). Germline assignment: CDR1 SGHDN and CDR2 FVKESK. The CDR3 has 13 residues. The CDR3 loop reads CASSPYGADMQYF. Here the CDR3 DNA reads TGTGCCAGCAGCCCGTATGGGGCAGATATGCAGTATTTT.

This chain connects TRBV5-4 to TRBJ2-3; tentative D call: TRBD2 (6 bases). Trimming left V 4 bases short and J 3 bases short, with 18 bases between. Germline V gene lookup returns CDR1 SGHNT and CDR2 YYREEE (reference sequence). The CDR3 runs 16 residues. CDR3: CASSPVGGSLTDTQYF. For the CDR3, the DNA is TGTGCCAGCAGCCCGGTAGGAGGGTCATTGACAGATACGCAGTATTTT.